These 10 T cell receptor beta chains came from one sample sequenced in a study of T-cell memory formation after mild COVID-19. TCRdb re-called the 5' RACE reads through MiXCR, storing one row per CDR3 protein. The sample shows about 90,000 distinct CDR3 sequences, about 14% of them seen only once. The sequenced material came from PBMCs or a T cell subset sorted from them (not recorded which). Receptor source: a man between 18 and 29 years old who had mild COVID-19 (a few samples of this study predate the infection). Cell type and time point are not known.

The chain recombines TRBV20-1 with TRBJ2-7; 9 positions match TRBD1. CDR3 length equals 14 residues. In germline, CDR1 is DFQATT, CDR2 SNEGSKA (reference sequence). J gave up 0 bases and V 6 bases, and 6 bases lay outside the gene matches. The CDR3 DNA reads TGCAGTGCCACCGGGACAGGGAGCTCCTACGAGCAGTACGTC. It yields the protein CSATGTGSSYEQYV.

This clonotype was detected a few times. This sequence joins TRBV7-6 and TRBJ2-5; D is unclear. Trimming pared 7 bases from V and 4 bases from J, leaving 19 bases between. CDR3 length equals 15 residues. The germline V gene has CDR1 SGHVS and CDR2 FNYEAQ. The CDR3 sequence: CASISMGSLGETQYF. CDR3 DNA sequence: TGTGCCAGCATCTCGATGGGGTCCCTGGGAGAGACCCAGTACTTC.

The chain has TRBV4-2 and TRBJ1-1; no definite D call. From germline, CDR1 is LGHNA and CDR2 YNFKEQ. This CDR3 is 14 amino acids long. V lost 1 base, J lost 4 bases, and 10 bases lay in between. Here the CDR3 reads CASSQGAGGTEAFF. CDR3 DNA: TGTGCCAGCAGCCAAGGAGCGGGAGGCACTGAAGCTTTCTTT.

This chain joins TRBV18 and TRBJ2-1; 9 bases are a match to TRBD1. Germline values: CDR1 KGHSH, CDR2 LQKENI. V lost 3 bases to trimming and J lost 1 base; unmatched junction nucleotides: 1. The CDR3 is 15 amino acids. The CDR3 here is CASSPGQGSYNEQFF. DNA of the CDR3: TGTGCCAGCTCACCTGGACAGGGGTCCTACAATGAGCAGTTCTTC.

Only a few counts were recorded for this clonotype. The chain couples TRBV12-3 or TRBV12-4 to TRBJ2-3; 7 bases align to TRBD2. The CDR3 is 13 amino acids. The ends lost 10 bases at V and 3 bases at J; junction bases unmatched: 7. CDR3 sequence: CATSLGGTDTQYF. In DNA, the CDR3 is TGTGCCACCTCCCTGGGGGGGACAGATACGCAGTATTTT.

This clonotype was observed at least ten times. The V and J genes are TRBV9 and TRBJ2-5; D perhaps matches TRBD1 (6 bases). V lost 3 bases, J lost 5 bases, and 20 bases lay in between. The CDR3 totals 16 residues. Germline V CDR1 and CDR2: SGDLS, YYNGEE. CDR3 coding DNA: TGTGCCAGCAGCGGAAAGACAGGCACCTTAGGGGAGACCCAGTACTTC. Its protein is CASSGKTGTLGETQYF.

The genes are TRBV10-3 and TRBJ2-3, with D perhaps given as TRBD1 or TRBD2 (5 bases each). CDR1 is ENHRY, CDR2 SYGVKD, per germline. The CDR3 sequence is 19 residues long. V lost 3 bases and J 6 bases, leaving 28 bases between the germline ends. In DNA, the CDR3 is TGTGCCATCAGTGACCCAGACAGTACTGTCACGGTTGGGACGGATACGCAGTATTTT. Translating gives CAISDPDSTVTVGTDTQYF.

CDR3 nucleotide sequence: TGCGCCAGCAGCTTGGAGGTTAAGGGGTACGAGCAGTACTTC. As protein: CASSLEVKGYEQYF. The V gene is TRBV5-1, the J gene TRBJ2-7, with D possibly TRBD1 on 5 matching bases. CDR3 size: 14 residues. V dropped 0 bases and J dropped 4 bases, with 11 bases sitting between them. CDR1 is SGHRS, CDR2 YFSETQ, per germline.

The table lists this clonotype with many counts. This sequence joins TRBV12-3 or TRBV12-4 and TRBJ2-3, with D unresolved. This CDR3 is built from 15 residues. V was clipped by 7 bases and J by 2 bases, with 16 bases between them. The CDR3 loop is CASIPSDLVTDTQYF. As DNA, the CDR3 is TGTGCCAGCATTCCCTCAGACTTGGTCACAGATACGCAGTATTTT.

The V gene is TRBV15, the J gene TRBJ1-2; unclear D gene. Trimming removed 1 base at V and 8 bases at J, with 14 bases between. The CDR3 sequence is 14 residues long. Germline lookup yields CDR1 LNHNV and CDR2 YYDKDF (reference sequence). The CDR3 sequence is CATSRVNPTGGYTF. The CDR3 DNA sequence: TGTGCCACCAGCAGAGTCAACCCAACGGGGGGCTACACCTTC.